Below, 25 T cell receptor beta chains from the same sample are listed, as sequenced in a study of T cell changes during pregnancy in multiple sclerosis. Libraries were prepared by immunoSEQ multiplex PCR; TCRdb keeps only in-frame clonotypes and omits some of them. The sample carries about 68,000 clones, about 89% recorded once. The sequenced sample was peripheral blood, obtained in the second trimester of pregnancy. The source of these receptors is a female donor with multiple sclerosis, enrolled in a pregnancy study.

This rearrangement joins TRBV9 to TRBJ2-7; maybe TRBD2 (6 bases). Trimming stripped 4 bases from V and 4 bases from J, with 12 bases between. This CDR3 spans 13 amino acids. CDR1 is SGDLS and CDR2 is YYNGEE in the germline V gene. The CDR3 is CASSRGSTYEQYF. In nucleotides, the CDR3 is TGTGCCAGCAGCCGGGGGAGTACGTACGAGCAGTACTTC.

The chain links TRBV27 to TRBJ1-5; D is perhaps TRBD1 (6 bases). CDR3 length equals 14 residues. The ends were cut back, 3 bases at V and 2 bases at J, with 8 bases in the middle. Germline CDR1 MNHEY, CDR2 SMNVEV (reference sequence). Written as DNA, the CDR3 is TGTGCCAGCAGTTTGTCAGGGGGCAATCAGCCCCAGCATTTT. It encodes CASSLSGGNQPQHF.

The chain couples TRBV7-8 to TRBJ1-2; D remains unclear. V lost 0 bases and J 6 bases, leaving 11 bases between the germline ends. Germline V gene data show CDR1 as SGHVS and CDR2 as FQNEAQ. The CDR3 has 14 amino acids. CDR3 nucleotides: TGTGCCAGCAGCTTAGCCCTTCCGTCCCATGGCTACACCTTC. This gives the protein CASSLALPSHGYTF.

This chain uses TRBV19 with TRBJ1-2; weak D call: TRBD1 (6 bases). Trimming took 4 bases from V and 2 from J, leaving 17 bases between them. There are 16 residues in the CDR3. Germline values: CDR1 LNHDA, CDR2 SQIVND (reference sequence). CDR3 sequence: CASSKSAGAKNYGYTF. In DNA, the CDR3 is TGTGCCAGTAGTAAGTCGGCAGGGGCGAAGAACTATGGCTACACCTTC. The variable domain in full, completed from reference TRBV19 and TRBJ1-2, reads DGGITQSPKYLFRKEGQNVTLSCEQNLNHDAMYWYRQDPGQGLRLIYYSQIVNDFQKGDIAEGYSVSREKKESFPLTVTSAQKNPTAFYLCASSKSAGAKNYGYTFGSGTRLTVV.

The genes are TRBV5-6 and TRBJ2-5; 9 nucleotides match TRBD2. J gave up 0 bases and V 0 bases, and 6 bases lay outside the gene matches. Germline values: CDR1 SGHDT, CDR2 YYEEEE. The CDR3 totals 17 residues. The CDR3: CASSLDLKRGDQETQYF. Written as DNA, the CDR3 is TGTGCCAGCAGCTTGGACCTCAAGCGGGGGGACCAAGAGACCCAGTACTTC.

The V call is TRBV6-1, the J call TRBJ2-7; 11 nucleotides match TRBD1. The CDR3 consists of 15 residues. Germline values: CDR1 MNHNS, CDR2 SASEGT. With 6 bases clipped from V and 5 bases from J, the junction kept 9 bases outside the gene matches. CDR3 sequence: CASRKGQGGSHEQYF. The CDR3 DNA reads as TGTGCCAGCAGGAAGGGACAGGGGGGCAGCCACGAGCAGTACTTC.

Only a few counts were recorded for this clone. The chain uses TRBV27 and TRBJ1-2; tentatively, D is TRBD1 (5 bases). CDR1 MNHEY and CDR2 SMNVEV come from the germline V gene (reference sequence). The CDR3 runs to 13 residues. Trimming cost V 2 bases and J 6 bases, with 10 bases left between them. This CDR3 reads CASSLQGFDGYTF. CDR3 DNA sequence: TGTGCCAGCAGTTTACAGGGATTCGATGGCTACACCTTC.

J is TRBJ2-2 and V is TRBV5-4; 11 positions match TRBD2. V lost 2 bases, J lost 9 bases, and 6 bases stayed unmatched. This CDR3 comprises 15 residues. The germline V gene encodes CDR1 SGHNT and CDR2 YYREEE (reference sequence). CDR3 sequence (DNA): TGTGCCAGCAGCTTTTTGACTAGCGGGGCGAGGGAGCTGTTTTTT. Protein sequence: CASSFLTSGARELFF.

Only one count was recorded for this clone. The chain combines TRBV29-1 with TRBJ1-1; weak D call: TRBD1 (5 bases). The germline V gene encodes CDR1 SQVTM and CDR2 ANQGSEA. Trimming removed 3 bases at V and 3 bases at J, with 11 bases between. This CDR3 contains 13 residues. For the CDR3, the DNA is TGCAGCGTTGAGGGCCCCAGGGACACTGAAGCTTTCTTT. Its translation is CSVEGPRDTEAFF.

The chain uses TRBV7-3 and TRBJ2-2; TRBD1 is a possible D gene (6 bases). The V end was cut by 6 bases, the J end by 7 bases, with 12 bases between. The length of the CDR3 is 13 residues. Germline CDR1 reads SGHTA; CDR2 reads FQGTGA. CDR3 amino acids: CASRSTGIGELFF. DNA for the CDR3: TGTGCCAGCAGGTCAACAGGGATCGGGGAGCTGTTTTTT.

The chain carries TRBV15 and TRBJ1-6; 9 bases map to TRBD1. This CDR3 contains 14 residues. The junction had 7 bases not matched to a gene; V was cut back by 8 bases and J by 8 bases. Germline V gene sequence: CDR1 LNHNV, CDR2 YYDKDF (reference sequence). This chain's CDR3 is CATGDGQGYSPLHF. CDR3 in DNA: TGTGCCACCGGGGATGGACAGGGGTATTCACCCCTCCACTTT. Looking up the rest from reference TRBV15 and TRBJ1-6 gives the full variable domain: DAMVIQNPRYQVTQFGKPVTLSCSQTLNHNVMYWYQQKSSQAPKLLFHYYDKDFNNEADTPDNFQSRRPNTSFCFLDIRSPGLGDTAMYLCATGDGQGYSPLHFGNGTRLTVT.

In its sample, this clone was seen once. The gene calls are TRBV30 and TRBJ1-2; D ambiguous. Germline V CDR1 and CDR2: GTSNPN, SVGIG (reference sequence). Trimming took 2 bases from V and 8 from J, leaving 9 bases between them. CDR3 length: 11 amino acids. The CDR3 region is CAWSPSRGYTF. In DNA form, the CDR3 reads TGTGCCTGGAGTCCATCGAGGGGCTACACCTTC. The whole variable domain, remainder taken from reference TRBV30 and TRBJ1-2, is SQTIHQWPATLVQPVGSPLSLECTVEGTSNPNLYWYRQAAGRGLQLLFYSVGIGQISSEVPQNLSASRPQDRQFILSSKKLLLSDSGFYLCAWSPSRGYTFGSGTRLTVV.

The chain has TRBV5-1 and TRBJ2-1; TRBD1 matches 10 bases. The germline gives CDR1 SGHRS, CDR2 YFSETQ. The CDR3 loop spans 16 amino acids. V dropped 2 bases and J dropped 3; count of bases not matched to a gene: 5. CDR3 DNA sequence: TGCGCCAGCAGCTTCGATTGGGACAGGGGCTACAATGAGCAGTTCTTC. Translation: CASSFDWDRGYNEQFF.

The chain recombines TRBV7-9 with TRBJ1-2, with TRBD1 matching 11 bases. The CDR3 extends over 18 amino acids. J was trimmed by 7 bases and V by 7 bases; bases with no gene match: 20. Per germline, CDR1 SEHNR and CDR2 FQNEAQ (reference sequence). CDR3 DNA: TGTGCCAGCACCTCGACCAACCACGGACAGGGGGCAATCGGTGGCTACACCTTC. This encodes CASTSTNHGQGAIGGYTF.

This clone has a single count. The chain is built from TRBV10-3 and TRBJ2-5, with 13 bases matching TRBD2. CDR1 and CDR2 (germline): ENHRY, SYGVKD. Unmatched junction bases numbered 5, after V lost 0 bases and J lost 4 bases. This CDR3 comprises 17 residues. The CDR3 nucleotides are TGTGCCATCAGTGAGTCTCCGCGACTAGCGGGGGGAGAGACCCAGTACTTC. Translated: CAISESPRLAGGETQYF.

The chain has TRBV7-2 and TRBJ2-1; TRBD2 matches at 7 bases. CDR3 length: 13 residues. Germline trimming cut 6 bases from V and 8 bases from J; bases unmatched to any gene: 7. Germline V gene data show CDR1 as SGHTA and CDR2 as FQGNSA. The CDR3 region is CASRSGASDEQFF. As DNA, the CDR3 is TGTGCCAGCAGGAGCGGGGCCAGCGATGAGCAGTTCTTC.

J is TRBJ2-6 and V is TRBV7-3; D might be TRBD2 (5 bases). Trimming removed 8 bases at V and 1 base at J, with 15 bases between. The CDR3 spans 16 residues. CDR1 SGHTA and CDR2 FQGTGA come from the germline V gene. CDR3 region: CASEGPGESGANVLTF. The CDR3 nucleotides are TGTGCCAGCGAGGGCCCGGGTGAATCTGGGGCCAACGTCCTGACTTTC.

The chain couples TRBV7-9 to TRBJ1-2; 9 bases map to TRBD1. The V and J ends lost 7 bases and 7 bases, in that order; junction bases with no gene match: 4. CDR3 size: 12 residues. Germline assignment: CDR1 SEHNR and CDR2 FQNEAQ (reference sequence). CDR3 bases: TGTGCCAGCAACAGGGGGCTCTCTGGCTACACCTTC. It is translated as CASNRGLSGYTF.

This clone is a singleton in its sample. This chain connects TRBV6-5 to TRBJ2-7, with 7 bases matching TRBD1. The V and J ends lost 6 bases and 2 bases, in that order; junction bases with no gene match: 7. The germline CDR1 and CDR2 sequences are MNHEY and SVGAGI. This CDR3 region has 14 residues. The CDR3 loop is CASRPDGQAYEQYF. As DNA, the CDR3 is TGTGCCAGCAGGCCCGACGGACAGGCCTACGAGCAGTACTTC.

This chain uses TRBV5-8 with TRBJ1-1; D remains unclear. In germline, CDR1 is SGHTS, CDR2 YDEGEE. Trimming shortened V by 0 bases and J by 5 bases, and 8 bases separated the two germline ends. The CDR3 contains 13 residues. DNA for the CDR3: TGTGCCAGCAGCTTGGGGCGGGGAACTGAAGCTTTCTTT. It specifies CASSLGRGTEAFF.

V usage is TRBV5-6 and J usage is TRBJ2-3, with D tentatively TRBD1 (6 bases). V lost 1 base and J lost 4, with 10 bases in between. The CDR3 loop spans 14 amino acids. The V gene's germline CDR1 is SGHDT and CDR2 YYEEEE. The CDR3 is CASSLSSGADTQYF. The DNA for the CDR3 is TGTGCCAGCAGCTTGTCATCAGGGGCAGATACGCAGTATTTT.

The chain has TRBV7-2 and TRBJ2-7; 9 bases align to TRBD1. The CDR3 contains 14 residues. Trimming at V came to 5 bases and at J to 7 bases, leaving 9 bases not matched to a gene. Per germline, CDR1 SGHTA and CDR2 FQGNSA. This CDR3 is CASSPRPGTGEQYF. CDR3 nucleotide sequence: TGTGCCAGCAGCCCACGTCCCGGGACAGGGGAGCAGTACTTC.

CDR3 loop: CASSYSGTGGRQPQHF. As DNA, the CDR3 is TGTGCCAGCAGTTACTCGGGGACAGGGGGCAGGCAGCCCCAGCATTTT. The chain employs TRBV6-5 and TRBJ1-5; 12 bases are a match to TRBD1. J lost 7 bases, V lost 0 bases, and 4 bases had no gene match. This CDR3 has 16 residues. Germline CDR1 reads MNHEY; CDR2 reads SVGAGI.

This chain links TRBV5-4 with TRBJ2-2, with 11 bases lining up with TRBD2. The CDR3 spans 15 residues. The trim removed 4 bases at V and 1 base at J, leaving 0 bases unmatched. CDR1 and CDR2 (germline): SGHNT, YYREEE (reference sequence). CDR3 DNA sequence: TGTGCCAGCAGCGGGACTAGCGGGAACACCGGGGAGCTGTTTTTT. Protein sequence: CASSGTSGNTGELFF.

V gene TRBV19 combines with J gene TRBJ1-5, with 7 nucleotides matching TRBD1. This CDR3 contains 14 residues. The germline gives CDR1 LNHDA, CDR2 SQIVND (reference sequence). The V segment lost 9 bases and the J segment 4 bases; nucleotides outside the gene matches: 9. The CDR3 protein is CARRGGQENQPQHF. The CDR3 nucleotides are TGTGCCAGGAGAGGAGGACAGGAAAATCAGCCCCAGCATTTT. The complete variable domain, with remaining parts taken from reference TRBV19 and TRBJ1-5, reads DGGITQSPKYLFRKEGQNVTLSCEQNLNHDAMYWYRQDPGQGLRLIYYSQIVNDFQKGDIAEGYSVSREKKESFPLTVTSAQKNPTAFYLCARRGGQENQPQHFGDGTRLSIL.